The next 27 T cell receptor beta chains were all read from a single sample in a study of early T cells in non-severe SARS-CoV-2 infection. TCRdb used MiXCR to reprocess the 5' RACE reads, holding one entry per CDR3 protein. The sample carries approximately 110,000 distinct CDR3 sequences, about 15% recorded once. Material for sequencing was whole blood. The receptors come from an adult who was a healthcare worker with PCR-confirmed SARS-CoV-2 infection or an uninfected control (not recorded which).

A few counts support this clonotype. V and J are TRBV25-1 and TRBJ1-2; D may be TRBD1 (5 bases). Germline V gene sequence: CDR1 MGHDK, CDR2 SYGVNS. V lost 5 bases and J 2 bases, leaving 12 bases between the germline ends. This CDR3 spans 14 amino acids. CDR3 amino acids: CASSHQGRNYGYTF. The CDR3, as DNA: TGTGCCAGCAGTCATCAGGGTCGGAACTATGGCTACACCTTC.

This clonotype was seen many times. The chain links TRBV11-2 to TRBJ2-5; 14 positions agree with TRBD2. With 4 bases clipped from V and 5 bases from J, the junction kept 3 bases outside the gene matches. This CDR3 comprises 15 residues. Germline CDR1 and CDR2: SGHAT and FQNNGV. The CDR3 DNA reads TGTGCCAGCAGCTCGACTAGCGGGGGGGGCGAGACCCAGTACTTC. It specifies CASSSTSGGGETQYF.

This clonotype was counted only a few times. The chain joins TRBV18 to TRBJ2-2; maybe TRBD2 (7 bases). The V end lost 1 base, the J end lost 2 bases, and 11 bases lay between the germline ends. Germline V lookup: CDR1 KGHSH, CDR2 LQKENI. The length of the CDR3 is 16 residues. CDR3 DNA: TGTGCCAGCTCACCACGTCCGGGGGGCAACACCGGGGAGCTGTTTTTT. Translated: CASSPRPGGNTGELFF.

This clonotype has a handful of counts. The chain is built from TRBV3-1 and TRBJ1-1; D is uncertain. The CDR3 has 14 residues. Trimming stripped 1 base from V and 1 base from J, with 7 bases between. CDR1 is LGHDT, CDR2 YNNKEL, per germline (reference sequence). The chain's CDR3 is CASSQGVANTEAFF. Written as DNA, the CDR3 is TGTGCCAGCAGCCAAGGGGTCGCGAACACTGAAGCTTTCTTT. Full variable domain (remainder filled in from reference TRBV3-1 and TRBJ1-1): DTAVSQTPKYLVTQMGNDKSIKCEQNLGHDTMYWYKQDSKKFLKIMFSYNNKELIINETVPNRFSPKSPDKAHLNLHINSLELGDSAVYFCASSQGVANTEAFFGQGTRLTVV.

The rearrangement links TRBV20-1 to TRBJ2-5, with D unresolved. This CDR3 region has 16 residues. Per germline, CDR1 DFQATT and CDR2 SNEGSKA (reference sequence). The ends were cut back, 6 bases at V and 2 bases at J, with 22 bases in the middle. For the CDR3, the DNA is TGCAGTGCCGAACTCCTCATACCCGGAAAACAAGAGACCCAGTACTTC. Amino acids: CSAELLIPGKQETQYF.

The chain recombines TRBV4-1 with TRBJ1-6; TRBD1 might be the D (5 bases). This CDR3 contains 16 residues. The V end was cut by 4 bases, the J end by 7 bases, with 17 bases between. Germline CDR1 is MGHRA and CDR2 is YSYEKL. This CDR3 reads CASSPFIGTRNSPLHF. DNA for the CDR3: TGCGCCAGCAGCCCATTTATAGGGACTCGGAATTCACCCCTCCACTTT.

The V gene is TRBV6-5, the J gene TRBJ2-5, with 9 nucleotides matching TRBD2. There are 13 residues in the CDR3. Looked up from germline, CDR1 is MNHEY and CDR2 is SVGAGI. Written as DNA, the CDR3 is TGTGGCTCCGGGCTAGCGGGGCAAGAGACCCAGTACTTC. It yields the protein CGSGLAGQETQYF.

In nucleotides, the CDR3 is TGTGCCAGCAGCTTAGTTCCGACTGAAGCTTTCTTT. The encoded protein is CASSLVPTEAFF. The chain is built from TRBV3-1 and TRBJ1-1, with no clear D. The germline V and J ends were trimmed by 5 bases and 5 bases, with 9 bases remaining between them. The CDR3 runs to 12 residues. Germline assignment: CDR1 LGHDT and CDR2 YNNKEL (reference sequence).

The chain couples TRBV6-6 to TRBJ1-2; a weak D match, TRBD1 (6 bases). V was cut by 0 bases and J by 6 bases, with 17 bases left in between. The CDR3 spans 16 residues. Germline V gene lookup returns CDR1 MNHNY and CDR2 SVGAGI (reference sequence). The CDR3 loop reads CASSYSGAAGLDGYTF. The CDR3 region has the DNA TGTGCCAGCAGTTACTCGGGGGCTGCGGGGTTGGATGGCTACACCTTC.

Many counts were recorded for this clonotype. The chain couples TRBV4-1 to TRBJ1-2; TRBD1 is a possible D gene (6 bases). This CDR3 spans 12 amino acids. The V end was cut by 4 bases, the J end by 6 bases, with 9 bases between. Per the germline V gene, CDR1 is MGHRA and CDR2 is YSYEKL. The CDR3 DNA sequence: TGCGCCAGCAGCCGGGACACCCATGGCTACACCTTC. Translated: CASSRDTHGYTF.

V usage is TRBV7-9 and J usage is TRBJ2-7; TRBD2 agrees at 9 bases. With 5 bases clipped from V and 6 bases from J, the junction kept 11 bases outside the gene matches. The CDR3 contains 15 residues. CDR1 is SEHNR, CDR2 FQNEAQ, per germline (reference sequence). DNA for the CDR3: TGTGCCAGCAGCACCTTAGCGGGGGCGCCTGTCGAGCAGTACTTC. It encodes CASSTLAGAPVEQYF.

The V gene is TRBV10-3, the J gene TRBJ2-1; D may be TRBD2 (6 bases). The CDR3 sequence is 17 residues long. CDR1 is ENHRY, CDR2 SYGVKD, per germline. Trimming left V 4 bases short and J 5 bases short, with 21 bases between. The CDR3 region has the DNA TGTGCCATCAGTGGGAACTTTGGGGACTCCCGGAACAATGAGCAGTTCTTC. It is translated as CAISGNFGDSRNNEQFF.

This clonotype occurred many times. The chain couples TRBV27 to TRBJ1-2; D not resolved. The V and J ends lost 6 bases and 4 bases respectively, with 12 bases between them. The CDR3 contains 13 residues. Germline V CDR1 and CDR2: MNHEY, SMNVEV (reference sequence). CDR3 nucleotides: TGTGCCAGCAGCCCGTCCCCCGGCTATGGCTACACCTTC. The encoded protein is CASSPSPGYGYTF.

This chain uses TRBV11-2 with TRBJ2-5; D perhaps matches TRBD2 (5 bases). Between the trimmed V and J ends, which lost 5 bases and 4 bases, there was a span of 20 bases. CDR1 SGHAT and CDR2 FQNNGV come from the germline V gene. The CDR3 has 16 amino acids. This chain's CDR3 is CASSQNAGNHVETQYF. CDR3 in DNA: TGTGCCAGCAGCCAAAACGCCGGGAACCACGTAGAGACCCAGTACTTC.

There are a few counts of this clonotype. The chain carries TRBV10-3 and TRBJ2-7, with a tentative D call TRBD1 (6 bases). This CDR3 has 13 amino acids. V gave up 2 bases and J gave up 5 bases, with 10 bases separating them. CDR1 ENHRY and CDR2 SYGVKD come from the germline V gene. The DNA for the CDR3 is TGTGCCATCAGTGAGCCACAGGGCCACGAGCAGTACTTC. Its protein is CAISEPQGHEQYF.

There are a few counts of this clonotype. The rearrangement uses TRBV7-9 and TRBJ1-2, with D unresolved. The germline gives CDR1 SEHNR, CDR2 FQNEAQ (reference sequence). The CDR3 runs to 15 residues. The V end lost 5 bases, the J end lost 2 bases, and 15 bases lay between the germline ends. CDR3 coding DNA: TGTGCCAGCAGCCTAGGATCCTCCGGGAACTATGGCTACACCTTC. Amino acid sequence: CASSLGSSGNYGYTF.

This clonotype is medium-sized (0.01 to 0.1%) in the sample. CDR3 residues: CSVESAGTQYF. CDR3 coding DNA: TGCAGCGTTGAAAGTGCAGGGACGCAGTATTTT. The rearrangement uses TRBV29-1 and TRBJ2-3, with D possibly TRBD1 on 5 matching bases. Trimming removed 2 bases from V and 9 bases from J, with 9 bases in between. Germline values: CDR1 SQVTM, CDR2 ANQGSEA. The CDR3 consists of 11 residues.

There are a few counts of this clonotype. The J gene is TRBJ2-5, the V gene TRBV6-2 or TRBV6-3, with D possibly matching TRBD1 (5 bases). The CDR3 runs to 16 residues. Germline lookup yields CDR1 MNHEY and CDR2 SVGEGT. Trimming stripped 5 bases from V and 2 bases from J, with 18 bases between. DNA of the CDR3: TGTGCCAGCAGTCCAACCCTCGGACAAAGACAAGAGACCCAGTACTTC. Its protein is CASSPTLGQRQETQYF.

This rearrangement joins TRBV4-1 to TRBJ1-1, with D perhaps matching TRBD1 (6 bases). Germline V gene lookup returns CDR1 MGHRA and CDR2 YSYEKL. The CDR3 totals 14 residues. V lost 4 bases, J lost 11 bases, and 20 bases lay in between. The DNA for the CDR3 is TGCGCCAGCAGCCCTCAAACCCTGGACAGTGTCGCTTTCTTT. Translating it yields CASSPQTLDSVAFF.

This clonotype has just a few counts. V and J are TRBV20-1 and TRBJ2-5; 11 bases are shared with TRBD2. Trimming at V came to 1 base and at J to 9 bases, leaving 16 bases not matched to a gene. Germline values: CDR1 DFQATT, CDR2 SNEGSKA (reference sequence). The CDR3 length is 17 residues. The CDR3 spells CSARVRGSGGANRAQYF. In DNA, the CDR3 is TGCAGTGCTAGAGTTAGGGGTAGCGGGGGGGCCAATCGGGCCCAGTACTTC.

The V and J genes are TRBV30 and TRBJ2-3; D call uncertain. Trimming stripped 2 bases from V and 9 bases from J, with 12 bases between. The CDR3 extends over 12 amino acids. CDR1 GTSNPN and CDR2 SVGIG come from the germline V gene (reference sequence). CDR3: CAWSKVLGTQYF. The CDR3 DNA is TGTGCCTGGAGTAAAGTCCTGGGGACGCAGTATTTT. Full variable domain (missing parts from reference TRBV30 and TRBJ2-3): SQTIHQWPATLVQPVGSPLSLECTVEGTSNPNLYWYRQAAGRGLQLLFYSVGIGQISSEVPQNLSASRPQDRQFILSSKKLLLSDSGFYLCAWSKVLGTQYFGPGTRLTVL.

This clonotype was picked up a small number of times. V gene TRBV6-6 combines with J gene TRBJ1-1; D is unresolved. There are 13 residues in the CDR3. Germline values: CDR1 MNHNY, CDR2 SVGAGI (reference sequence). Between the trimmed V and J ends, which lost 5 bases and 0 bases, there was a span of 7 bases. CDR3 DNA sequence: TGTGCCAGCAGTGAATGGATGAACACTGAAGCTTTCTTT. As protein: CASSEWMNTEAFF.

The J gene is TRBJ1-4, the V gene TRBV6-5, with D perhaps TRBD1 (6 bases). Per germline, CDR1 MNHEY and CDR2 SVGAGI. There are 13 residues in the CDR3. V lost 3 bases, J lost 10 bases, and 12 bases lay in between. As DNA, the CDR3 is TGTGCCAGCAGTTATAGGGGGAGCCCAAAACTGTTTTTT. Translation: CASSYRGSPKLFF.

This clonotype was found many times. V usage is TRBV5-4 and J usage is TRBJ1-2, with D tentatively TRBD1 (6 bases). CDR3 size: 14 residues. Trimming shortened V by 0 bases and J by 2 bases, and 8 bases separated the two germline ends. CDR1 and CDR2 (germline): SGHNT, YYREEE (reference sequence). CDR3 sequence: CASSLEGGNYGYTF. The CDR3 nucleotides are TGTGCCAGCAGCTTGGAGGGGGGAAACTATGGCTACACCTTC.

This sequence joins TRBV5-1 and TRBJ2-3, with D perhaps matching TRBD2 (5 bases). Between the trimmed V and J ends, which lost 7 bases and 1 base, there was a span of 19 bases. Germline V lookup: CDR1 SGHRS, CDR2 YFSETQ. The length of the CDR3 is 16 residues. The CDR3 here is CASAVGTQRGTDTQYF. CDR3 in DNA: TGCGCCAGCGCAGTAGGAACTCAGAGGGGCACAGATACGCAGTATTTT.

In this sample, this clonotype turned up a few times. This chain links TRBV6-5 with TRBJ2-2; TRBD1 or TRBD2 may be the D gene (6 bases each). Deletions cut 3 bases from V and 1 base from J, with 12 bases between. CDR1 and CDR2 (germline): MNHEY, SVGAGI. The CDR3 covers 16 residues. In DNA form, the CDR3 reads TGTGCCAGCAGTTATGGGGGGCCCCGGAACACCGGGGAGCTGTTTTTT. Translating gives CASSYGGPRNTGELFF.

This clonotype was seen more than once but under ten times. The V call is TRBV6-6, the J call TRBJ1-5, with 7 bases identical to TRBD1. J gave up 4 bases and V 0 bases, and 6 bases lay outside the gene matches. Germline lookup yields CDR1 MNHNY and CDR2 SVGAGI (reference sequence). This CDR3 region has 16 residues. CDR3: CASSYSAGGLNQPQHF. The CDR3 DNA is TGTGCCAGCAGTTACTCGGCAGGGGGGTTGAATCAGCCCCAGCATTTT.